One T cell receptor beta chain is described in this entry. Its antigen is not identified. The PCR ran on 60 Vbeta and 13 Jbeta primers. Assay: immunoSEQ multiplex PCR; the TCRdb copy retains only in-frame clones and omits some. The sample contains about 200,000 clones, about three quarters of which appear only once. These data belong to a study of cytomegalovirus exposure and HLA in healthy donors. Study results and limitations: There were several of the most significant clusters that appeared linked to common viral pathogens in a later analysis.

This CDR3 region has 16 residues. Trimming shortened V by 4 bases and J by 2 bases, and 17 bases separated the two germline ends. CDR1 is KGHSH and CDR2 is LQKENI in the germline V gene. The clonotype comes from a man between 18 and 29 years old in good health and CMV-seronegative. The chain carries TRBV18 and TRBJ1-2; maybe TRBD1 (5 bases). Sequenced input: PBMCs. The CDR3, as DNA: TGTGCCAGCTCACGGTCCCTACAGACAGAGAACTATGGCTACACCTTC. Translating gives CASSRSLQTENYGYTF.